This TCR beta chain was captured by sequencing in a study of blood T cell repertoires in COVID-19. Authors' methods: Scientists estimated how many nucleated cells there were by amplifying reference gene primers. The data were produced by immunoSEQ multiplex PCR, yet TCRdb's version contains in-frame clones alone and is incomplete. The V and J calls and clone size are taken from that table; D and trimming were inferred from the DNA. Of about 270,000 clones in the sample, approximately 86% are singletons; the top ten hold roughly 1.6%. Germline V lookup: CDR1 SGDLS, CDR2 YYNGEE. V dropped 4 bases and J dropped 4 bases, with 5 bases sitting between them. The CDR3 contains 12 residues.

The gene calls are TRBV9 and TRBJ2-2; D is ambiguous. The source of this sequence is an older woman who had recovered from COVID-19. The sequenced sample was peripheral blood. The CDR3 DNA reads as TGTGCCAGCAGCCCTCGCACCGGGGAGCTGTTTTTT. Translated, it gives CASSPRTGELFF.